These T cell receptor beta chains were read from a single sample in a study of T cells after yellow fever vaccination. One entry per CDR3 protein results from TCRdb running MiXCR on the 5' RACE reads. The data show hundreds of thousands of distinct CDR3 sequences, roughly a sixth seen once. Source: PBMCs, taken 5 to 6 days after the first yellow fever vaccination. These receptors all stem from a man aged 18 to 30 who received the YFV17D yellow fever vaccine. The CDR3 runs from the conserved cysteine through the conserved F or W. The order of the fields is V gene, J gene, D gene, CDR3 protein. D genes are given only for firm matches.

>TRBV15|TRBJ1-5|-
CATRGMGNQPQHF
>TRBV11-1|TRBJ2-2|TRBD2
CASSQTPRGASNTGELFF
>TRBV18|TRBJ2-1|TRBD2
CASSPPLAALYNEQFF
>TRBV20-1|TRBJ2-3|TRBD1
CSAPPGGRSTDTQYF
>TRBV5-1|TRBJ1-3|TRBD1
CASSLEPDRGTGNTIYF
>TRBV6-2/TRBV6-3|TRBJ1-2|-
CASSHRERGYGYTF
>TRBV7-9|TRBJ2-5|TRBD2
CASSFMGGSPFQYF
>TRBV19|TRBJ1-6|-
CASSIDRGGNSPLHF
>TRBV12-3/TRBV12-4|TRBJ1-3|-
CASSIRDGGNTIYF
>TRBV5-1|TRBJ2-2|TRBD2
CASSSSSGVTGELFF
>TRBV5-6|TRBJ2-3|TRBD2
CASSPPGLAGVDTQYF
>TRBV27|TRBJ2-4|-
CASRLGRSGKNIQYF
>TRBV15|TRBJ1-2|-
CATSSGQTFYGYTF
>TRBV20-1|TRBJ1-6|-
CSARVLGVFRTPLHF
>TRBV20-1|TRBJ2-3|-
CSARDRGGYTDTQYF
>TRBV25-1|TRBJ2-5|-
CASSDRVLAVYQETQYF
>TRBV12-3/TRBV12-4|TRBJ1-1|-
CASSRGDATEAFF
>TRBV7-2|TRBJ1-2|-
CASSIFFGYTF
>TRBV20-1|TRBJ2-5|-
CSATHPMYQETQYF
>TRBV5-1|TRBJ2-1|TRBD2
CASSLGGGGDEQFF
>TRBV15|TRBJ1-5|-
CATSRDKDSSWNQPQHF
>TRBV19|TRBJ1-1|-
CASSIAATVGTEAFF
>TRBV7-3|TRBJ2-5|-
CASSLNGAETQYF
>TRBV4-1|TRBJ2-7|TRBD2
CASSQGGGTYEQYF
>TRBV6-2/TRBV6-3|TRBJ2-2|-
CASSYFLRTPVKRSGESTGELFF
>TRBV6-1|TRBJ2-1|TRBD1
CASSGTGVDEQFF
>TRBV29-1|TRBJ1-2|-
CSVDGAGSYGYTF
>TRBV5-1|TRBJ2-2|-
CASSQSWVTGELFF